Presented here are 10 T cell receptor beta chains from one specimen sequenced in a study of tumor and adjacent non-tumor tissue in lung cancer. No cell sorting was done before RNA was extracted from the tissue. The normal lung tissue was taken more than 3 cm from the tumor edge. The library came from three nested PCR rounds adapted from ARM-PCR protocols. One entry per CDR3 protein, called by TCRdb with MiXCR from the multiplex PCR reads. The sample consists of roughly 74,000 distinct CDR3 sequences, less than 85% of them appearing once. The sequencing input was distant non-tumor lung tissue. These receptors came from an older man with non-small cell lung cancer.

A remark on this clonotype: The conserved closing phenylalanine or tryptophan is absent in this CDR3, likely reflecting a read error. The DNA is left out, because the CDR3 cannot be placed on it with certainty; the CDR3 is given as TCRdb lists it. V gene TRBV29-1 combines with J gene TRBJ2-5. The CDR3 is 13 amino acids long, termini counted. The germline gives CDR1 SQVTM, CDR2 ANQGSEA. CDR3: CSVADRFQETQYL.

The sample holds many counts of this clonotype. The chain uses TRBV7-9 and TRBJ2-3; D gene ambiguous. CDR1 SEHNR and CDR2 FQNEAQ come from the germline V gene (reference sequence). V lost 6 bases, J lost 2 bases, and 6 bases lay in between. The CDR3 loop spans 12 amino acids. CDR3 DNA sequence: TGTGCCAGCAGTGGGGACACAGATACGCAGTATTTT. This translates into CASSGDTDTQYF.

Points on this clonotype: Sequence at one end of the junction differs from germline and may be a read error. The chain has TRBV10-3 and TRBJ2-7, with D possibly being TRBD1 (5 bases). Germline assignment: CDR1 ENHRY and CDR2 SYGVKD. The CDR3 contains 14 residues. The CDR3 bases are TGTGCCGTCAGTGGTGCAGGGAACCCCTACGGGCAGTACTTC. Protein product: CAVSGAGNPYGQYF.

As to this clonotype: It is likely a read error, because the conserved phenylalanine at the end of the CDR3 is missing. J is TRBJ2-3 and V is TRBV11-2; possibly TRBD2 for D (6 bases). The V end lost 4 bases, the J end lost 7 bases, and 15 bases lay between the germline ends. Germline V gene data show CDR1 as SGHAT and CDR2 as FQNNGV. This CDR3 spans 14 amino acids. CDR3 sequence: CASSSRGFSYTQYL. The CDR3 DNA is TGTGCCAGCAGCTCACGGGGGTTCTCATATACGCAGTATTTG.

In its sample, this clonotype was seen a few times. The chain couples TRBV19 to TRBJ2-3, with D perhaps TRBD2 (5 bases). V dropped 1 base and J dropped 6 bases, with 8 bases sitting between them. Germline V lookup: CDR1 LNHDA, CDR2 SQIVND (reference sequence). This CDR3 has 13 residues. The CDR3: CASSIASGDTQYF. CDR3 DNA: TGTGCCAGTAGTATAGCCTCGGGGGATACGCAGTATTTT.

A remark on this clonotype: A much more abundant neighbour one base away suggests this may be a read error. The CDR3 end shows no conserved phenylalanine or tryptophan, and so a read error is likely. Here the CDR3 reads CSAPDPGRDSQETQYI. The CDR3 coding sequence is TGCAGTGCCCCAGACCCAGGGCGGGACAGCCAAGAGACCCAGTACATC. The chain carries TRBV20-1 and TRBJ2-5; D possibly corresponds to TRBD1 (7 bases). The CDR3 loop spans 16 amino acids. Trimming removed 6 bases from V and 1 base from J, with 21 bases in between. Germline V gene sequence: CDR1 DFQATT, CDR2 SNEGSKA (reference sequence).

On this clonotype itself: Relative to the germline gene, one junction end is altered; a read error may explain this. The rearrangement joins TRBV11-2 to TRBJ2-5, with 10 bases lining up with TRBD2. From germline, CDR1 is SGHAT and CDR2 FQNNGV. The CDR3 is 17 residues long. The CDR3 sequence is CTSSLTLAGGTQETQYF. CDR3 sequence (DNA): TGCACCAGCAGCTTAACGTTAGCGGGGGGTACTCAAGAGACCCAGTACTTC. Supplemented by reference TRBV11-2 and TRBJ2-5, the full variable domain reads EAGVAQSPRYKIIEKRQSVAFWCNPISGHATLYWYQQILGQGPKLLIQFQNNGVVDDSQLPKDRFSAERLKGVDSTLKIQPAKLEDSAVYLCTSSLTLAGGTQETQYFGPGTRLLVL.

The rearrangement links TRBV20-1 to TRBJ2-7, with TRBD1 matching 11 bases. CDR3 size: 14 residues. Germline-derived CDR1 and CDR2 are DFQATT and SNEGSKA (reference sequence). J was trimmed by 0 bases and V by 7 bases; bases with no gene match: 5. Written as DNA, the CDR3 is TGCAGTGTAGCAGGGACAGGGGGCTCCTACGAGCAGTACTTC. This gives the protein CSVAGTGGSYEQYF.

This clonotype occurred once. The chain carries TRBV11-2 and TRBJ2-7; D might be TRBD2 (6 bases). Germline V CDR1 and CDR2: SGHAT, FQNNGV. CDR3 length: 15 amino acids. The V gene lost 5 bases and the J gene lost 0 bases, with 14 bases spanning the gap. CDR3 sequence reads: CASSPGRGPSYEQYV. Here the CDR3 DNA reads TGTGCCAGCAGCCCCGGGAGAGGACCCTCCTACGAGCAGTACGTC.

Worth noting for this clonotype: At one boundary the junction diverges from the germline segment, which might be a read error. This chain connects TRBV5-1 to TRBJ1-6; 9 positions agree with TRBD1. Germline CDR1 is SGHRS and CDR2 is YFSETQ. The CDR3 length is 16 residues. The CDR3 region is CARSWRTGEVDSPLHF. CDR3 DNA: TGCGCCAGGAGCTGGAGGACAGGGGAGGTGGATTCACCCCTCCACTTT.